This entry features one TCR beta chain sequence. This sample was included in a study of blood T cell repertoires in COVID-19. Study-level background: Sources were T cells, B-cell-depleted T cells, or PBMCs; the material itself was cDNA or gDNA.

Here immunoSEQ multiplex PCR was the method, and the copy in TCRdb shows in-frame clones only, minus some. The repertoire consists of almost 250,000 clones, with around nine tenths occurring once and the leading ten covering under 2%. The CDR3 length is 12 residues. The V gene lost 3 bases and the J gene lost 2 bases, with 7 bases spanning the gap. Germline lookup yields CDR1 DFQATT and CDR2 SNEGSKA (reference sequence). This clonotype was obtained from a woman aged 55-75 years who had recovered from COVID-19. This sequence joins TRBV20-1 and TRBJ1-2; D uncertain. The specimen sequenced was peripheral blood. CDR3 sequence reads: CSASAENYGYTF. CDR3 nucleotides: TGCAGTGCTAGTGCCGAGAACTATGGCTACACCTTC.